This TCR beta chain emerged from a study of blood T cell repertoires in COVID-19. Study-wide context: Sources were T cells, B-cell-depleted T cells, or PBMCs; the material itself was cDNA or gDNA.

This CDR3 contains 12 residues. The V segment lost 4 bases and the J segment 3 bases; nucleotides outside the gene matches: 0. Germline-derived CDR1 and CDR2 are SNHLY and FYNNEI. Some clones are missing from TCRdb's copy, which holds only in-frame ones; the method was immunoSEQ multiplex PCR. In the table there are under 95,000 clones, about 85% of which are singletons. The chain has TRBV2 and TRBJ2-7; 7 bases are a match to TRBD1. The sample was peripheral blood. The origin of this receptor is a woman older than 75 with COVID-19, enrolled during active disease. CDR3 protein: CASSGTGYEQYF. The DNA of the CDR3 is TGTGCCAGCAGTGGGACAGGCTACGAGCAGTACTTC. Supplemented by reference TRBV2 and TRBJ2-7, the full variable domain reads EPEVTQTPSHQVTQMGQEVILRCVPISNHLYFYWYRQILGQKVEFLVSFYNNEISEKSEIFDDQFSVERPDGSNFTLKIRSTKLEDSAMYFCASSGTGYEQYFGPGTRLTVT.